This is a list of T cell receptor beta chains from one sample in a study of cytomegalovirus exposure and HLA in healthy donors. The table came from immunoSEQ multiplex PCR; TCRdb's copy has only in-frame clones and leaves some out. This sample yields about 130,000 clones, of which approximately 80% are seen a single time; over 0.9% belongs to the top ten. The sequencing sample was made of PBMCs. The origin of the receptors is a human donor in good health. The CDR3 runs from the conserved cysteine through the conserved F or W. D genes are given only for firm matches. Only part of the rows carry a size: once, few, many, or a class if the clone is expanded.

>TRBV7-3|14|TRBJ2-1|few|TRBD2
TGTGCCAGCAGCCCGAGCGGGGGCTTAAATGAGCAGTTCTTC
CASSPSGGLNEQFF
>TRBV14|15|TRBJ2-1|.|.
TGTGCCAGCAGCTCCCGGGGTAGTTCCTACAATGAGCAGTTCTTC
CASSSRGSSYNEQFF
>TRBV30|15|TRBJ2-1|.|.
TGTGCCTGGAAACTCGGGGGGCCGGGAGGCAATGAGCAGTTCTTC
CAWKLGGPGGNEQFF
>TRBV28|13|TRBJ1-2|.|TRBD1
TGTGCCAGCAGTCGCGGGACAGCGTCCGGCTACACCTTC
CASSRGTASGYTF
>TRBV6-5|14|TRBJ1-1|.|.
TGTGCCAGCAGGACAGGTCTTGGTGGCACTGAAGCTTTCTTT
CASRTGLGGTEAFF
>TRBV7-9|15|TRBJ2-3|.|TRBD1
TGTGCCAGCAGCCCTACAGGGGGCGCGGTAGATACGCAGTATTTT
CASSPTGGAVDTQYF
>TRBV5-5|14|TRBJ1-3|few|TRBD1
TGTGCCAGCAGCCAGGGACAGGTTGGAAACACCATATATTTT
CASSQGQVGNTIYF
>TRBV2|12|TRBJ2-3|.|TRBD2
TGTGCCAGCGGGGGGGGGTACGATACGCAGTATTTT
CASGGGYDTQYF
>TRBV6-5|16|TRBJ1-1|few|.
TGTGCCAGCAGTTACTCGAGGGTTGCTGGGTTCACTGAAGCTTTCTTT
CASSYSRVAGFTEAFF
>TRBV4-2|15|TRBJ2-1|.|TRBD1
TGTGCCAGCAGCTACCCCGGGACAGGGAAGGATGAGCAGTTCTTC
CASSYPGTGKDEQFF
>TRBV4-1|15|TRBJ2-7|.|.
TGCGCCAGCAGCCAAGAGAAGGGGAGGTCCTACGAGCAGTACTTC
CASSQEKGRSYEQYF
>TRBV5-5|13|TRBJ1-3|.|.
TGTGCCAGCAGCTTACCCGGGGTAGACACCATATATTTT
CASSLPGVDTIYF
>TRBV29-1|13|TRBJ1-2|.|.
TGCAGCGCCCCAGGTAAGGGGGTCTATGGCTACACCTTC
CSAPGKGVYGYTF
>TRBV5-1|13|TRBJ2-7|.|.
TGCGCCAGCAGCTTGCGACAGATCGACGAGCAGTACTTC
CASSLRQIDEQYF
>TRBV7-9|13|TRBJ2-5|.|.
TGTTCCAGCAGCTTCAGTTCCGAAGAGACCCAGTACTTC
CSSSFSSEETQYF
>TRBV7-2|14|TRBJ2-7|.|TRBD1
TGTGCCAGCAGCTTCGGGACAGGGGTTTACGAGCAGTACTTC
CASSFGTGVYEQYF
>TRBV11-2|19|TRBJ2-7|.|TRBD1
TGTGCCAGCAGCTTAGGCGGGCGATTGAGGGACAGGGTAAACGGCGAGCAGTACTTC
CASSLGGRLRDRVNGEQYF
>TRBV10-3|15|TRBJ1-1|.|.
TGTGCACCAACACGCCCGGCAGACGGGGACACTGAAGCTTTCTTT
CAPTRPADGDTEAFF
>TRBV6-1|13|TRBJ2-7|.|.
TGTGCCAGCATCCGTGACGGGTCCTACGAGCAGTACTTC
CASIRDGSYEQYF
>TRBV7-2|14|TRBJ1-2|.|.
TGTGCCAGTACCAGGCAGGGGTTGGACTATGGCTACACCTTC
CASTRQGLDYGYTF
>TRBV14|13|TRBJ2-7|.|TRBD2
TGTGCCAGCAACTGGGGCGGGGGCTACGAGCAGTACTTC
CASNWGGGYEQYF
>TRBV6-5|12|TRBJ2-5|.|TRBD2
TGTGCTTCCAGCGGGGGCCAAGAGACCCAGTACTTC
CASSGGQETQYF
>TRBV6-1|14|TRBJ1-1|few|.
TGTGCCAGCAGAGGCTACCGCGGACAGAATGAAGCTTTCTTT
CASRGYRGQNEAFF
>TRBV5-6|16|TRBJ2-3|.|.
TGTGCCAGCAGCTTGCTTCCAGGCTCTAGCACAGATACGCAGTATTTT
CASSLLPGSSTDTQYF
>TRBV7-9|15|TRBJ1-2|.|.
TGTGCCAGCAGCCCCCTAGAGGGGGTCAACTATGGCTACACCTTC
CASSPLEGVNYGYTF
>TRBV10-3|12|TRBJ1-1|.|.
TGTGCCGTCAGACGGGAGAACACTGAAGCTTTCTTT
CAVRRENTEAFF
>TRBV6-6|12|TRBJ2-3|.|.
TGTGCCAGCACCCCTACGGGAGATACGCAGTATTTT
CASTPTGDTQYF
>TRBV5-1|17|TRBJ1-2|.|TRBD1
TGCGCCAGCAGCCCCGGGACAGGGCGAGGACCTAACTATGGCTACACCTTC
CASSPGTGRGPNYGYTF
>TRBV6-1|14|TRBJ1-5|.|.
TGTGCCAGCAGGAGACAGGAACCTAATCAGCCCCAGCATTTT
CASRRQEPNQPQHF
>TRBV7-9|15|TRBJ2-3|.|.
TGTGCCAGCAGCTTAACTGGTGTATCCACAGATACGCAGTATTTT
CASSLTGVSTDTQYF
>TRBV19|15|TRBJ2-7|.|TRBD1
TGTGCCAGTAGTATGGCGGGACAGGGTTCCTACGAGCAGTACTTC
CASSMAGQGSYEQYF
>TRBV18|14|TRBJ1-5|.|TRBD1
TGTGCCAGCTCACCGGGACAGATTAATCAGCCCCAGCATTTT
CASSPGQINQPQHF
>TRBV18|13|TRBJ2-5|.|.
TGTGCCAGCTCCCGGGACACGCAAGAGACCCAGTACTTC
CASSRDTQETQYF
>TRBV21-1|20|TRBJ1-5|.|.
TGTGCCAGCAGCCCGAGTAACCGGGACAGGACGAAATATAGCAATCAGCCCCAGCATTTT
CASSPSNRDRTKYSNQPQHF
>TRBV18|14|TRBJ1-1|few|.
TGTGCCAGCTCGCGGGCCAATACGGACACTGAAGCTTTCTTT
CASSRANTDTEAFF
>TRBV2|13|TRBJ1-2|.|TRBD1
TGTGCCAGCAGGACAGGGAAGGACTATGGCTACACCTTC
CASRTGKDYGYTF
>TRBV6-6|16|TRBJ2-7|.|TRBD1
TGTGCCAGCAGTTACTCCTACAGGGGGCAAGACTACGAGCAGTACTTC
CASSYSYRGQDYEQYF
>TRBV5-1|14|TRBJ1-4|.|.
TGCGCCAGCAGCGCTTCCACCCGGGGGGAAAAACTGTTTTTT
CASSASTRGEKLFF
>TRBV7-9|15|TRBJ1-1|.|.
TGTGCCATTCCGCGGGGGAACGGCCCGAACACTGAAGCTTTCTTT
CAIPRGNGPNTEAFF
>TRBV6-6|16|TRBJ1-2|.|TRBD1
TGTGCCAGCAGTTCCATCCAGACAGGGCTGATCTATGGCTACACCTTC
CASSSIQTGLIYGYTF
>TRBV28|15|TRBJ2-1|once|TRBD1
TGTGCCAGCAGTTTAAGACAGGGTCTTTACAATGAGCAGTTCTTC
CASSLRQGLYNEQFF
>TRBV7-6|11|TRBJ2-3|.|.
TGTGCCAGCGGTATGGCTGATACGCAGTATTTT
CASGMADTQYF
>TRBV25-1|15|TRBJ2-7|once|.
TGTGCCAGCAGGCCCACGGGGTTTCGATCCTACGAGCAGTACTTC
CASRPTGFRSYEQYF
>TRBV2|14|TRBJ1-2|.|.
TGTGCCAGCAGCGGGACTGATGTGCCCTATGGCTACACCTTC
CASSGTDVPYGYTF
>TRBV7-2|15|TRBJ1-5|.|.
TGTGCCAGCAGCGCGGGACCCGGGGGCAATCAGCCCCAGCATTTT
CASSAGPGGNQPQHF
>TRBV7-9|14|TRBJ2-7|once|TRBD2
TGTGCCAGCAGCTTAGGGACTAGCTCCTACGAGCAGTACTTC
CASSLGTSSYEQYF
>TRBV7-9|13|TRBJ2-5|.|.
TGTGCCAGCAGCTCCGGGGGAATGGAGACCCAGTACTTC
CASSSGGMETQYF
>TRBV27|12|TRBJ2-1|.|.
TGTGCCAGCAGTTTACAAGGCAACCCCAGGGTCTTC
CASSLQGNPRVF
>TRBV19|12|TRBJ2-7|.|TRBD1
TGTGCCACCGGGACAGGATCCTACGAGCAGTACTTC
CATGTGSYEQYF
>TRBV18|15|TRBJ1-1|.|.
TGTGCCAGCTCACCAGGGGGCCGAATGAACACTGAAGCTTTCTTT
CASSPGGRMNTEAFF
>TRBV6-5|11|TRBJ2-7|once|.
TGTGCCAGCAGTGAACTACCCGGGCAGTACTTC
CASSELPGQYF
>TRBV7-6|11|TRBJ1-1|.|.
TGTGCCAGCAGCGAGGGAAGCGGAGCTTTCTTT
CASSEGSGAFF
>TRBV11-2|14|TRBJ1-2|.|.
TGTGCCAGCAGCTTAGGCCCGGGACACGATGGCTACACCTTC
CASSLGPGHDGYTF
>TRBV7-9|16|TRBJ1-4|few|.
TGTGCCAGCAGCTTAGGGGACCGGGGACTTAATGAAAAACTGTTTTTT
CASSLGDRGLNEKLFF
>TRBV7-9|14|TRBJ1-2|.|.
TGTGCCAGCAGCCCCGTGGGAGGGGGGTATGGCTACACCTTC
CASSPVGGGYGYTF
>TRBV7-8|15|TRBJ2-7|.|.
TGTGCCAGCAGCTTAGGGTGGCTGGACAGCTACGAGCAGTACTTC
CASSLGWLDSYEQYF
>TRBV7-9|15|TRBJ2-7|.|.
TGTGCCAGCAGCCCGCCGAACTCCCAAACGAACGAGCAGTACTTC
CASSPPNSQTNEQYF
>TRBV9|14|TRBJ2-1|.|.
TGTGCCAGCAGCGTAGTACAGGACAACAATGAGCAGTTCTTC
CASSVVQDNNEQFF
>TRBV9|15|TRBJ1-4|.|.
TGTGCCAGCAGCGTTTCAGGGGCTCCCAATGAAAAACTGTTTTTT
CASSVSGAPNEKLFF